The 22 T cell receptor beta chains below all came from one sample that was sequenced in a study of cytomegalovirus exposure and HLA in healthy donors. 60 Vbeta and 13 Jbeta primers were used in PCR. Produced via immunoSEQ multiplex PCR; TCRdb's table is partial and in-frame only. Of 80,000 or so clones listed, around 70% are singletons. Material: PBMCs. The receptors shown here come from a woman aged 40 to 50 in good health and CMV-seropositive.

CDR3 protein: CASRSTQATEAFF. CDR3 sequence (DNA): TGTGCCAGCCGAAGTACCCAGGCCACTGAAGCTTTCTTT. The J gene is TRBJ1-1, the V gene TRBV6-1; no clear D gene. The CDR3 has 13 amino acids. V gave up 8 bases and J gave up 4 bases, with 14 bases separating them. From germline, CDR1 is MNHNS and CDR2 SASEGT.

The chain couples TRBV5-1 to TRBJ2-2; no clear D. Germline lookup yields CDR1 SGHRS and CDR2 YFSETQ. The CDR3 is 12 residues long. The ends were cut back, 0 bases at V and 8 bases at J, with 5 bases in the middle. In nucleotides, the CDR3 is TGCGCCAGCAGCTTGGGGCAGGGGGAGCTGTTTTTT. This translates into CASSLGQGELFF. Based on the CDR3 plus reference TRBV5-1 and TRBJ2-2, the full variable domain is KAGVTQTPRYLIKTRGQQVTLSCSPISGHRSVSWYQQTPGQGLQFLFEYFSETQRNKGNFPGRFSGRQFSNSRSEMNVSTLELGDSALYLCASSLGQGELFFGEGSRLTVL.

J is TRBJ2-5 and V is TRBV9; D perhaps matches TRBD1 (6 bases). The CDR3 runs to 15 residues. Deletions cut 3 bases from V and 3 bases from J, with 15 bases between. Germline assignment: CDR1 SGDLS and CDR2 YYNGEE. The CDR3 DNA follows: TGTGCCAGCAGCGAGGGGGACATGGGAGAAGAGACCCAGTACTTC. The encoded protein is CASSEGDMGEETQYF. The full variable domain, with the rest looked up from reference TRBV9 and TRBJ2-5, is DSGVTQTPKHLITATGQRVTLRCSPRSGDLSVYWYQQSLDQGLQFLIQYYNGEERAKGNILERFSAQQFPDLHSELNLSSLELGDSALYFCASSEGDMGEETQYFGPGTRLLVL.

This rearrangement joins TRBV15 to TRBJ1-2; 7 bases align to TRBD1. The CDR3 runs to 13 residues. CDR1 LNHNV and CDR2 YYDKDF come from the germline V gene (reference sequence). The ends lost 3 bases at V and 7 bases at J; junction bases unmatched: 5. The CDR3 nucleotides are TGTGCCACCAGCAGGACAGGGACCCGTGGCTACACCTTC. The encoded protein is CATSRTGTRGYTF.

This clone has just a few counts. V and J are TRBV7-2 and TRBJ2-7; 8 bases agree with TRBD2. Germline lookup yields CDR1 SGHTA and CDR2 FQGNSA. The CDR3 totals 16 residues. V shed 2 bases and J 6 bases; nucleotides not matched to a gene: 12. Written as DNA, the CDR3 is TGTGCCAGCAGCTTATTCGCGGGGGGCGCCGACGGCGAGCAGTACTTC. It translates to CASSLFAGGADGEQYF.

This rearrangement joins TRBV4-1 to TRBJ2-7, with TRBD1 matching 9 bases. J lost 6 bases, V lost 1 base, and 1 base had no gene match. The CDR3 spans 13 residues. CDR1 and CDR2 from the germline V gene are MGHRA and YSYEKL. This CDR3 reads CASSQGDRAEQYF. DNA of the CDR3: TGCGCCAGCAGCCAAGGGGACAGGGCCGAGCAGTACTTC.

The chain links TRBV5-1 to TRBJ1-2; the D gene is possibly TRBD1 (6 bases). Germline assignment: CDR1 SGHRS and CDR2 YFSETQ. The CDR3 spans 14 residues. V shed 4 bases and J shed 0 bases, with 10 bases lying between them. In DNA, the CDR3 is TGCGCCAGCAGCCCGACAGGTCCTAACTATGGCTACACCTTC. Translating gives CASSPTGPNYGYTF. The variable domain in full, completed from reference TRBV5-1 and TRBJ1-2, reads KAGVTQTPRYLIKTRGQQVTLSCSPISGHRSVSWYQQTPGQGLQFLFEYFSETQRNKGNFPGRFSGRQFSNSRSEMNVSTLELGDSALYLCASSPTGPNYGYTFGSGTRLTVV.

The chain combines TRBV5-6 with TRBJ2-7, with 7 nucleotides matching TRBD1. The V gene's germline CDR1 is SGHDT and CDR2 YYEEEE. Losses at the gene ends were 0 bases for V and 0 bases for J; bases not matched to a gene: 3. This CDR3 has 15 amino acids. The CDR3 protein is CASSLGQGRSYEQYF. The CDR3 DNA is TGTGCCAGCAGCTTGGGACAGGGCCGCTCCTACGAGCAGTACTTC.

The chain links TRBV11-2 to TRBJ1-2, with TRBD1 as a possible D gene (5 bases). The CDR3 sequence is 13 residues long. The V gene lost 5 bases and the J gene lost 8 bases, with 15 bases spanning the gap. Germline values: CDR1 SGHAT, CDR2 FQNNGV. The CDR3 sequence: CASSQGSRQGYTF. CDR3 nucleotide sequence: TGTGCCAGCAGCCAGGGATCAAGGCAGGGCTACACCTTC.

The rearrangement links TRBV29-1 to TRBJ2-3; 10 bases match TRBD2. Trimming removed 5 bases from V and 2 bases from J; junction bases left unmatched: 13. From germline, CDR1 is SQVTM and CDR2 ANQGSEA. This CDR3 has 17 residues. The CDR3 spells CSVKGDPSGGNTDTQYF. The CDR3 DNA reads TGCAGCGTTAAGGGGGACCCTAGCGGGGGAAACACAGATACGCAGTATTTT.

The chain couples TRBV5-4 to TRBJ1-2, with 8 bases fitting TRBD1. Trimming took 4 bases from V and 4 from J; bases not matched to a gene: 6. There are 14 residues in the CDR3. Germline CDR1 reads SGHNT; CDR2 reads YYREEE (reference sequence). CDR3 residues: CASSLPDRAYGYTF. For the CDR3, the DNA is TGTGCCAGCAGCCTCCCGGACAGGGCCTATGGCTACACCTTC.

The CDR3 reads CASSVTGNYGYTF. Written as DNA, the CDR3 is TGTGCCAGCAGCGTTACAGGAAACTATGGCTACACCTTC. The rearrangement joins TRBV9 to TRBJ1-2; a weak D match, TRBD1 (5 bases). Germline values: CDR1 SGDLS, CDR2 YYNGEE. This CDR3 has 13 residues. V dropped 2 bases and J dropped 2 bases, with 7 bases sitting between them.

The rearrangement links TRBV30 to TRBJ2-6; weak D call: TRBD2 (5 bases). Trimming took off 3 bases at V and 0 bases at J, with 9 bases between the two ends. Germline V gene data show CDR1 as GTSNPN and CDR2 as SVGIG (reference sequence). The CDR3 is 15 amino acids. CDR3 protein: CAWSSGSSGANVLTF. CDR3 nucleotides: TGTGCCTGGAGCTCGGGGAGCTCTGGGGCCAACGTCCTGACTTTC.

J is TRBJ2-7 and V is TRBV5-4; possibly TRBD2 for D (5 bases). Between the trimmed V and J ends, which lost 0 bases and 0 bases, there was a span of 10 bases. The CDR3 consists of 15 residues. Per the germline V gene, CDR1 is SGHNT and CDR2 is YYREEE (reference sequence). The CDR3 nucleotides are TGTGCCAGCAGCTTGGATCCGGGGTACTCCTACGAGCAGTACTTC. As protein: CASSLDPGYSYEQYF.

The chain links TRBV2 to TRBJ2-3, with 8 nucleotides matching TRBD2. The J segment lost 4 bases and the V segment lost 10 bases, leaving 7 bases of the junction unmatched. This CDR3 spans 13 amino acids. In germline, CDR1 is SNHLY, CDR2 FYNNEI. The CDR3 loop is CATGLGGADTQYF. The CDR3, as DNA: TGTGCCACGGGACTAGGGGGGGCAGATACGCAGTATTTT.

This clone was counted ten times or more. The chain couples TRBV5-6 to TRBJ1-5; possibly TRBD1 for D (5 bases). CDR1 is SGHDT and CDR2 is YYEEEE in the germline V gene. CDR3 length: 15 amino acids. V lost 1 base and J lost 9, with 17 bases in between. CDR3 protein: CASSLKGGGSGPQHF. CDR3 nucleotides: TGTGCCAGCAGCTTGAAGGGCGGGGGATCAGGGCCCCAGCATTTT.

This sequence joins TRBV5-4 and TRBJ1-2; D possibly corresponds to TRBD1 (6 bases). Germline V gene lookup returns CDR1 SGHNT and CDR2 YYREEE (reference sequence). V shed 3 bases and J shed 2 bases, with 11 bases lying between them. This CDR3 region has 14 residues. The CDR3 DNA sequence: TGTGCCAGCAGCTCTATCGACAGGAACTATGGCTACACCTTC. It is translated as CASSSIDRNYGYTF.

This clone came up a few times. CDR3 DNA sequence: TGTGCCTGGCGAGGTGTCACTGAAGCTTTCTTT. Translating gives CAWRGVTEAFF. The chain links TRBV30 to TRBJ1-1, with no clear D. The CDR3 has 11 residues. V gave up 5 bases and J gave up 4 bases, with 8 bases separating them. CDR1 and CDR2 from the germline V gene are GTSNPN and SVGIG (reference sequence).

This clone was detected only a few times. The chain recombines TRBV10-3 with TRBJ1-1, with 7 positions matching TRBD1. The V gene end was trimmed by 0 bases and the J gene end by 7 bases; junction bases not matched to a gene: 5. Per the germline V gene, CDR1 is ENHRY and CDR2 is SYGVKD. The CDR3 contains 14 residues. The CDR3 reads CAISESIGTVEAFF. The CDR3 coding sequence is TGTGCCATCAGTGAGTCGATCGGGACAGTTGAAGCTTTCTTT.

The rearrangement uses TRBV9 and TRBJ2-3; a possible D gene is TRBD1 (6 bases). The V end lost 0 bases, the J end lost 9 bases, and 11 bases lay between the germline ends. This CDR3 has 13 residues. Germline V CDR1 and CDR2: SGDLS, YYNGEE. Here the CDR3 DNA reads TGTGCCAGCAGCGTAGAGGGGGTCGGGACGCAGTATTTT. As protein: CASSVEGVGTQYF.

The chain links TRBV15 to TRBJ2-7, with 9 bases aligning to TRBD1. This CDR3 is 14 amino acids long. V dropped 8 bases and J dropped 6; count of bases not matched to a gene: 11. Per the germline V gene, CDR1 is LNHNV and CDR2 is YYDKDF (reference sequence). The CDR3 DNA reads TGTGCCACCGGTATCGGGACAGGGTTCTCCGAGCAGTACTTC. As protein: CATGIGTGFSEQYF.

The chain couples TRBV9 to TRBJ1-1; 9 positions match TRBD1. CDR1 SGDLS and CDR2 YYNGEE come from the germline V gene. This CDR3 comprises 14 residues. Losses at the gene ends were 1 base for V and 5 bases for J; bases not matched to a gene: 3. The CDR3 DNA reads TGTGCCAGCAGCGTACTCGGACAGGGGACTGAAGCTTTCTTT. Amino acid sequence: CASSVLGQGTEAFF.